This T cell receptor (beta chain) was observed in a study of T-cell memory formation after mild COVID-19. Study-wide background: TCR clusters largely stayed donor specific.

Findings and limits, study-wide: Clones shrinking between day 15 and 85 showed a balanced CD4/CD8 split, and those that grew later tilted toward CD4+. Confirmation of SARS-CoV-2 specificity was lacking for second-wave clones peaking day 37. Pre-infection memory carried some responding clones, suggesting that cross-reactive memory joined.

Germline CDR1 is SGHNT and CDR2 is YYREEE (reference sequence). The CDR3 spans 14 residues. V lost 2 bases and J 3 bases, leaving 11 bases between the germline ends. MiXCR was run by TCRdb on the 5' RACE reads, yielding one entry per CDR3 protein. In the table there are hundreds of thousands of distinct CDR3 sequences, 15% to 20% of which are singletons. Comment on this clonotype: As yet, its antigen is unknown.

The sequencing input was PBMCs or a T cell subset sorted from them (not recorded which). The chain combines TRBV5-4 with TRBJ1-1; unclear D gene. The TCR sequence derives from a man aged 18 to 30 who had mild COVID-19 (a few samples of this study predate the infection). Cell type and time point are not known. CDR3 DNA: TGTGCCAGCAGCTTAGGCTCCGTACACACTGAAGCTTTCTTT. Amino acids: CASSLGSVHTEAFF. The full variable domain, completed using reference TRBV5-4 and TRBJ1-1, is ETGVTQSPTHLIKTRGQQVTLRCSSQSGHNTVSWYQQALGQGPQFIFQYYREEENGRGNFPPRFSGLQFPNYSSELNVNALELDDSALYLCASSLGSVHTEAFFGQGTRLTVV.